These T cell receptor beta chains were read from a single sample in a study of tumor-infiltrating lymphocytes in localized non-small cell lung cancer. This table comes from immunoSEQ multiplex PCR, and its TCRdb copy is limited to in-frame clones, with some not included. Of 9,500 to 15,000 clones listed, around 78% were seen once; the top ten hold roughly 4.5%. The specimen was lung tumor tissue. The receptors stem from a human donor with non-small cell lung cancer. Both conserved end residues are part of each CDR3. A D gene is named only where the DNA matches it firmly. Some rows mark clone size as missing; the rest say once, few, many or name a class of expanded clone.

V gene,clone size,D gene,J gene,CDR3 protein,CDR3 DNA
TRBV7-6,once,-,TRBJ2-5,CASSGGHGVLVTQYF,TGTGCCAGCAGCGGGGGACACGGAGTATTGGTGACCCAGTACTTC
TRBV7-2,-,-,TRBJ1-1,CASSPDYGTMGTEAFF,TGTGCCAGCAGCCCTGACTACGGGACCATGGGCACTGAAGCTTTCTTT
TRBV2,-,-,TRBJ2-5,CASSREGGRGETQYF,TGTGCCAGCAGCCGTGAGGGGGGGCGCGGGGAGACCCAGTACTTC
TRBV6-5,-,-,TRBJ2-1,CATRAQGLHEQFF,TGTGCCACCAGGGCACAGGGCCTGCATGAGCAGTTCTTC
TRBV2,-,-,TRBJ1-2,CASSEGSRVGGYTF,TGTGCCAGCAGTGAAGGTTCCAGGGTCGGTGGCTACACCTTC
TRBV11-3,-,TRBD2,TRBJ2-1,CASSLTSGYNEQFF,TGTGCCAGCAGCCTGACTAGCGGATACAATGAGCAGTTCTTC
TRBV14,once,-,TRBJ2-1,CASSQVGLVDNQFF,TGTGCCAGCAGCCAAGTCGGGTTGGTGGACAACCAGTTCTTC
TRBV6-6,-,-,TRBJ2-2,CASSYSGRPGELFF,TGTGCCAGCAGTTACAGTGGCAGGCCCGGGGAGCTGTTTTTT
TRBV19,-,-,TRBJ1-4,CASSIGGKKLFF,TGTGCCAGTAGTATAGGGGGGAAAAAACTGTTTTTT
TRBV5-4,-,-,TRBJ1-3,CASSLAGGQWGNTIYF,TGTGCCAGCAGCTTGGCCGGCGGCCAGTGGGGAAACACCATATATTTT
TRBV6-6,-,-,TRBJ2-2,CASSLSGWNTGELFF,TGTGCCAGCAGTTTAAGCGGGTGGAACACCGGGGAGCTGTTTTTT
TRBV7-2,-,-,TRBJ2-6,CASSLVALSGANVLTF,TGTGCCAGCAGCTTAGTCGCCCTCTCTGGGGCCAACGTCCTGACTTTC
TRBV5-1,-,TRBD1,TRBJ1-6,CASSRMDRDAASYNSPLHF,TGCGCCAGCAGCAGAATGGACAGGGATGCCGCCTCCTATAATTCACCCCTCCACTTT
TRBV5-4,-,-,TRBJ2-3,CASSLEAVTDTQYF,TGTGCCAGCAGCTTGGAAGCGGTCACAGATACGCAGTATTTT
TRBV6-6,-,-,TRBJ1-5,CASSSWAHNQPQHF,TGTGCCAGCAGCTCCTGGGCCCACAATCAGCCCCAGCATTTT
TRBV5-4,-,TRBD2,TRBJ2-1,CASSVAGTRSKNEQFF,TGTGCCAGCAGCGTAGCCGGGACTAGGAGTAAGAATGAGCAGTTCTTC
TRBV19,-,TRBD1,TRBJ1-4,CASSTRVYRGSNEKLFF,TGTGCCAGTAGTACGCGAGTCTACAGGGGATCTAATGAAAAACTGTTTTTT
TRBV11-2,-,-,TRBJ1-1,CASSFRNTEAFF,TGTGCCAGCAGCTTTCGGAACACTGAAGCTTTCTTT
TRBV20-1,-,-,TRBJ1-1,CSASRDAEAFF,TGCAGTGCTAGCCGGGACGCTGAAGCTTTCTTT
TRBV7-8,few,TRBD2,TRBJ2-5,CASSLGPGTIYQETQYF,TGTGCCAGCAGCTTAGGACCCGGGACTATCTACCAAGAGACCCAGTACTTC
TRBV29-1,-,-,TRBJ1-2,CSVGGYREHNYGYTF,TGCAGCGTTGGGGGGTATAGGGAGCATAACTATGGCTACACCTTC
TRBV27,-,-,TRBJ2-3,CASSLMVSTDTQYF,TGTGCCAGCAGTTTAATGGTCAGCACAGATACGCAGTATTTT
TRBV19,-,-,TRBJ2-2,CASLPRGTSGELFF,TGTGCCAGTCTACCTCGGGGTACTAGCGGGGAGCTGTTTTTT
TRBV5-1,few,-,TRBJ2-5,CASSLVGFVETQYF,TGCGCCAGCAGCTTGGTTGGGTTCGTGGAGACCCAGTACTTC
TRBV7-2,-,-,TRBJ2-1,CASSGQTYNEQFF,TGTGCCAGCAGTGGGCAGACTTACAATGAGCAGTTCTTC
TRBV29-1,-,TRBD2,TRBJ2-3,CSALAGGPGDTQYF,TGCAGCGCCTTAGCGGGAGGGCCCGGGGATACGCAGTATTTT
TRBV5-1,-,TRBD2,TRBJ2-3,CASSLQAGGGIDTQYF,TGCGCCAGCAGCCTGCAAGCGGGGGGAGGCATAGATACGCAGTATTTT
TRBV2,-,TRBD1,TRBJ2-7,CASKRDSVYEQYF,TGTGCCAGCAAACGGGACAGCGTATACGAGCAGTACTTC
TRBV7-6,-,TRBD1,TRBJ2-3,CASSPSGTGGDTQYF,TGTGCCAGCAGCCCATCCGGGACAGGGGGCGATACGCAGTATTTT
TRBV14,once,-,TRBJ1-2,CASSQTDLYGYTF,TGTGCCAGCAGCCAGACGGACCTCTATGGCTACACCTTC
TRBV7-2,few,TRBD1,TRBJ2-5,CASSFTTGGKETQYF,TGTGCCAGCAGCTTCACCACAGGGGGCAAAGAGACCCAGTACTTC
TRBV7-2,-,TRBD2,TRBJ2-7,CASSLLAGQQQYF,TGTGCCAGCAGCTTACTAGCGGGACAACAGCAGTACTTC
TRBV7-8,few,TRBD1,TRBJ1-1,CASSFGQGNTEAFF,TGTGCCAGCAGCTTCGGACAGGGGAACACTGAAGCTTTCTTT
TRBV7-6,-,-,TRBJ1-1,CASSSLGVEAFF,TGTGCCAGCAGCTCCCTGGGCGTAGAAGCTTTCTTT
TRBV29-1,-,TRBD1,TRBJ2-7,CSALLRDRAYEQYF,TGCAGCGCTCTACTCCGGGACAGGGCTTACGAGCAGTACTTC
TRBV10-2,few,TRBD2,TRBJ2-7,CASSEGTSGSMLDVTYEQYF,TGCGCCAGCAGTGAGGGGACTAGCGGGAGTATGCTGGACGTAACCTACGAGCAGTACTTC
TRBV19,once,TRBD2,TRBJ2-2,CASGLAETNTGELFF,TGTGCCAGTGGACTAGCGGAGACAAACACCGGGGAGCTGTTTTTT
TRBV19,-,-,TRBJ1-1,CASSPGHQGTEAFF,TGTGCCAGCTCTCCCGGGCATCAAGGCACTGAAGCTTTCTTT
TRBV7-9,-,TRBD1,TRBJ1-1,CASSDRQGATEAFF,TGTGCCAGCAGCGATCGACAGGGGGCCACTGAAGCTTTCTTT
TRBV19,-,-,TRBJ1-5,CASNDRQVYQPQHF,TGTGCCAGTAATGACCGACAGGTATACCAGCCCCAGCATTTT
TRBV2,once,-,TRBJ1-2,CASSTLPGSYGYTF,TGTGCCAGCAGTACCCTTCCCGGAAGCTATGGCTACACCTTC
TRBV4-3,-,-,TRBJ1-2,CASSQGWGYGYTF,TGCGCCAGCAGCCAGGGATGGGGCTATGGCTACACCTTC
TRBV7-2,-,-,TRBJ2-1,CASSLTASYNEQFF,TGTGCCAGCAGCTTGACAGCGTCCTACAATGAGCAGTTCTTC
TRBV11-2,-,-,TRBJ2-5,CASSLVGQSKTQYF,TGTGCCAGCAGCTTAGTCGGACAGAGCAAGACCCAGTACTTC
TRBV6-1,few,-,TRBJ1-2,CASMGLGGDGYTF,TGTGCCAGCATGGGGCTCGGGGGGGATGGCTACACCTTC
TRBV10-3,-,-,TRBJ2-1,CAITDGHSRHNEQFF,TGTGCCATCACCGATGGACATTCCCGACACAATGAGCAGTTCTTC
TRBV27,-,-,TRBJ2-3,CASSSTMQDTQYF,TGTGCCAGCAGTTCCACCATGCAAGATACGCAGTATTTT
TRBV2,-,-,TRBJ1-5,CASSESGRASNQPQHF,TGTGCCAGCAGTGAGAGTGGTAGGGCTAGCAATCAGCCCCAGCATTTT
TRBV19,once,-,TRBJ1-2,CASSMLEGYGYTF,TGTGCCAGTAGTATGCTGGAGGGCTATGGCTACACCTTC
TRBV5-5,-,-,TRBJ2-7,CASSLADRTEQYF,TGTGCCAGCAGCTTGGCCGACAGAACCGAGCAGTACTTC
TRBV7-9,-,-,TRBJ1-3,CASSHVLTGSGNTIYF,TGTGCCAGCAGCCACGTACTGACAGGCTCTGGAAACACCATATATTTT
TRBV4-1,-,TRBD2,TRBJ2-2,CASGETSGRAGELFF,TGCGCCAGCGGCGAAACTAGCGGGAGGGCCGGTGAGCTGTTTTTT
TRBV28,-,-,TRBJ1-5,CASSLFGRSAKNQPQHF,TGTGCCAGCAGTTTATTCGGCAGGTCAGCAAAAAATCAGCCCCAGCATTTT
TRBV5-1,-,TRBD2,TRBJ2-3,CASSGGTSGLTDTQYF,TGCGCCAGCAGCGGAGGGACTAGCGGGCTTACAGATACGCAGTATTTT
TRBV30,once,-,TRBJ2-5,CAWSLMAGAGETQYF,TGTGCCTGGAGTCTCATGGCGGGTGCGGGGGAGACCCAGTACTTC
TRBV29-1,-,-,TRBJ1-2,CSVVSLFDGYTF,TGCAGCGTTGTAAGTTTGTTTGATGGCTACACCTTC
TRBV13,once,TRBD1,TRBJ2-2,CASSLRTGMRDGELFF,TGTGCCAGCAGCTTACGGACAGGGATGAGAGACGGGGAGCTGTTTTTT
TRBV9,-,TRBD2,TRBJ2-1,CASSNRGLEFGSEQFF,TGTGCCAGCAGCAACCGGGGACTAGAATTTGGGAGTGAGCAGTTCTTC